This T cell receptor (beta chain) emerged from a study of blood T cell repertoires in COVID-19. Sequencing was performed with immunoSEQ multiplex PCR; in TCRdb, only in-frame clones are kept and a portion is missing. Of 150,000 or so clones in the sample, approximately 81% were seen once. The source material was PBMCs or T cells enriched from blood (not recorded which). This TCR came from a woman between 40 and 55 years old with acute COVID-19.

Here the CDR3 reads CASSLGQGAFDEQFF. DNA of the CDR3: TGTGCCAGCAGTTTGGGACAGGGGGCCTTCGATGAGCAGTTCTTC. The chain carries TRBV27 and TRBJ2-1; TRBD1 agrees at 12 bases. The CDR3 length is 15 residues. Germline CDR1 reads MNHEY; CDR2 reads SMNVEV (reference sequence). V lost 3 bases, J lost 8 bases, and 5 bases stayed unmatched.